Presented here are 18 T cell receptor beta chains from one specimen sequenced in a study of T-cell memory formation after mild COVID-19. TCRdb re-analysed the 5' RACE reads in MiXCR, keeping a single row per CDR3 protein. The sample shows 35,000 to 55,000 distinct CDR3 sequences, 8% to 10% of them seen only once. The sequenced sample was PBMCs or a T cell subset sorted from them (not recorded which). The receptors shown here come from an adult woman who had mild COVID-19 (a few samples of this study predate the infection). Cell type and time point are not known.

The chain carries TRBV7-2 and TRBJ2-7, with 8 bases lining up with TRBD2. Germline V gene data show CDR1 as SGHTA and CDR2 as FQGNSA. Trimming cost V 5 bases and J 1 base; bases outside gene matches: 10. The CDR3 is 16 residues long. The CDR3: CASSPGGVAGSYEQYF. The CDR3 coding sequence is TGTGCCAGCAGCCCCGGAGGAGTAGCGGGGTCCTACGAGCAGTACTTC.

This clonotype was detected only a few times. The chain links TRBV7-9 to TRBJ2-4; TRBD1 matches at 7 bases. Trimming at V came to 3 bases and at J to 8 bases, leaving 10 bases not matched to a gene. This CDR3 comprises 15 residues. Germline V gene data show CDR1 as SEHNR and CDR2 as FQNEAQ (reference sequence). The CDR3 region is CASSFDRVWLDIQYF. The CDR3 DNA reads TGTGCCAGCAGCTTCGACAGGGTTTGGTTAGACATTCAGTACTTC.

The rearrangement links TRBV10-3 to TRBJ2-7, with D tentatively TRBD2 (6 bases). Per germline, CDR1 ENHRY and CDR2 SYGVKD. V lost 0 bases to trimming and J lost 0 bases, with 9 bases between them. This CDR3 contains 15 residues. DNA of the CDR3: TGTGCCATCAGTGAGTCTGGGGGGAGCTCCTACGAGCAGTACTTC. Translated: CAISESGGSSYEQYF.

Only a few counts were recorded for this clonotype. The chain recombines TRBV28 with TRBJ1-6, with D unclear. Per germline, CDR1 MDHEN and CDR2 SYDVKM. CDR3 length: 12 residues. Trimming removed 7 bases from V and 12 bases from J, with 13 bases in between. The CDR3 sequence: CASTEGIRPLHF. The CDR3 DNA reads as TGTGCCAGCACCGAAGGGATACGACCCCTCCACTTT.

The chain carries TRBV2 and TRBJ2-5, with 12 bases fitting TRBD2. Per germline, CDR1 SNHLY and CDR2 FYNNEI. CDR3 length equals 15 residues. The trim removed 1 base at V and 5 bases at J, leaving 2 bases unmatched. The CDR3 reads CASSEGLAGVETQYF. CDR3 nucleotide sequence: TGTGCCAGCAGTGAAGGACTAGCGGGAGTGGAGACCCAGTACTTC.

This clonotype was detected only a few times. J is TRBJ2-3 and V is TRBV20-1; possible D gene TRBD2, 7 bases. Trimming removed 0 bases from V and 3 bases from J, with 13 bases in between. Germline V CDR1 and CDR2: DFQATT, SNEGSKA (reference sequence). This CDR3 is 15 amino acids long. Here the CDR3 reads CSARERGRGTDTQYF. DNA of the CDR3: TGCAGTGCTAGAGAGCGGGGGCGCGGGACAGATACGCAGTATTTT.

In this sample, this clonotype turned up many times. The V and J genes are TRBV2 and TRBJ2-3; D might be TRBD2 (6 bases). The ends were cut back, 5 bases at V and 2 bases at J, with 8 bases in the middle. This CDR3 is 13 amino acids long. Germline CDR1 is SNHLY and CDR2 is FYNNEI. CDR3 amino acids: CASSSGFTDTQYF. CDR3 sequence (DNA): TGTGCCAGCAGTAGCGGGTTCACAGATACGCAGTATTTT.

This clonotype occurred a few times. The rearrangement joins TRBV20-1 to TRBJ2-7; 15 positions match TRBD2. With V trimmed by 1 base and J by 2 bases, 6 bases remained unmatched. This CDR3 has 17 amino acids. Per the germline V gene, CDR1 is DFQATT and CDR2 is SNEGSKA (reference sequence). In DNA form, the CDR3 reads TGCAGTGCTAGAGGAGGGACTAGCGGGAGGTTTGCCTACGAGCAGTACTTC. Amino acids: CSARGGTSGRFAYEQYF.

This CDR3 is CASSDSPQETQYF. In DNA, the CDR3 is TGTGCCAGCAGCGACAGTCCCCAAGAGACCCAGTACTTC. This sequence joins TRBV11-2 and TRBJ2-5, with D perhaps TRBD1 (5 bases). V was clipped by 5 bases and J by 1 base, with 8 bases between them. Germline CDR1 SGHAT, CDR2 FQNNGV. The CDR3 sequence is 13 residues long. Based on the CDR3 plus reference TRBV11-2 and TRBJ2-5, the full variable domain is EAGVAQSPRYKIIEKRQSVAFWCNPISGHATLYWYQQILGQGPKLLIQFQNNGVVDDSQLPKDRFSAERLKGVDSTLKIQPAKLEDSAVYLCASSDSPQETQYFGPGTRLLVL.

This clonotype was recorded many times. V usage is TRBV2 and J usage is TRBJ2-7, with 9 positions matching TRBD1. The junction had 13 bases not matched to a gene; V was cut back by 8 bases and J by 8 bases. The CDR3 loop spans 14 amino acids. Per germline, CDR1 SNHLY and CDR2 FYNNEI. CDR3 coding DNA: TGTGCCAGCGTGGGACAGGGTCGGGGTTTCAAGCAGTACTTC. Amino acid sequence: CASVGQGRGFKQYF.

The table lists this clonotype with a few counts. The chain has TRBV4-3 and TRBJ2-3; 10 bases align to TRBD2. With V trimmed by 1 base and J by 0 bases, 4 bases remained unmatched. Germline V gives CDR1 LGHNA, CDR2 YSLEER. This CDR3 region has 17 residues. In DNA form, the CDR3 reads TGCGCCAGCAGCCAAGTCCAGACTAGCGGGAGCACAGATACGCAGTATTTT. This sequence encodes CASSQVQTSGSTDTQYF.

This clonotype is deemed medium-sized (0.01 to 0.1%). This sequence joins TRBV5-1 and TRBJ2-5; D not certain. The CDR3 totals 12 residues. The germline CDR1 and CDR2 sequences are SGHRS and YFSETQ. V was shortened by 4 bases and J by 5 bases, with 9 bases between the two germline ends. For the CDR3, the DNA is TGCGCCAGCAGCCCTGGGTGGGAGACCCAGTACTTC. This gives the protein CASSPGWETQYF.

This clonotype has at least ten counts. The chain is built from TRBV4-2 and TRBJ2-7, with unresolved D. V was pared by 0 bases and J by 0 bases, with 9 bases between. CDR3 length: 15 residues. Per the germline V gene, CDR1 is LGHNA and CDR2 is YNFKEQ. Here the CDR3 DNA reads TGTGCCAGCAGCCAAGAGGGGTCGAACTCCTACGAGCAGTACTTC. Translated: CASSQEGSNSYEQYF.

This clonotype has just one count. The rearrangement joins TRBV6-1 to TRBJ2-3, with 7 bases that match TRBD1. This CDR3 comprises 18 residues. Trimming took 2 bases from V and 3 from J; bases not matched to a gene: 14. Germline V gives CDR1 MNHNS, CDR2 SASEGT. The CDR3 nucleotides are TGTGCCAGCAGTGAATACGGAGTAACAGGGGAGAGGACAGATACGCAGTATTTT. It encodes CASSEYGVTGERTDTQYF.

Details on this clonotype: This may arise from a read error, as a much more abundant clone is one base away. This chain links TRBV9 with TRBJ2-1; the D gene is possibly TRBD2 (6 bases). The CDR3 length is 15 residues. Germline V gives CDR1 SGDLS, CDR2 YYNGEE. The CDR3 nucleotides are TGTGCCAGCAGCGCCCGACAAGGAGGGATAGATGATCAGTTCTTC. Its translation is CASSARQGGIDDQFF.

The genes are TRBV2 and TRBJ2-3, with 9 nucleotides matching TRBD2. Germline V gene lookup returns CDR1 SNHLY and CDR2 FYNNEI. The CDR3 is 14 residues long. The junction had 5 bases not matched to a gene; V was cut back by 8 bases and J by 2 bases. CDR3 coding DNA: TGTGCCAGCTTAGCGGGGGTGTCCACAGATACGCAGTATTTT. Its translation is CASLAGVSTDTQYF.

This clonotype was seen many times. The chain combines TRBV5-1 with TRBJ2-5; a weak D match, TRBD2 (6 bases). V dropped 4 bases and J dropped 1 base, with 8 bases sitting between them. In germline, CDR1 is SGHRS, CDR2 YFSETQ. This CDR3 comprises 13 residues. The CDR3 spells CASSKGLQETQYF. The DNA of the CDR3 is TGCGCCAGCAGCAAGGGACTCCAAGAGACCCAGTACTTC.

This clonotype occurred many times. V usage is TRBV29-1 and J usage is TRBJ2-3; D is undetermined. CDR1 SQVTM and CDR2 ANQGSEA come from the germline V gene. The V and J ends lost 3 bases and 0 bases respectively, with 13 bases between them. The CDR3 loop spans 15 amino acids. The CDR3 protein is CSVDSAEDSTDTQYF. As DNA, the CDR3 is TGCAGCGTTGATTCGGCGGAAGATAGCACAGATACGCAGTATTTT.